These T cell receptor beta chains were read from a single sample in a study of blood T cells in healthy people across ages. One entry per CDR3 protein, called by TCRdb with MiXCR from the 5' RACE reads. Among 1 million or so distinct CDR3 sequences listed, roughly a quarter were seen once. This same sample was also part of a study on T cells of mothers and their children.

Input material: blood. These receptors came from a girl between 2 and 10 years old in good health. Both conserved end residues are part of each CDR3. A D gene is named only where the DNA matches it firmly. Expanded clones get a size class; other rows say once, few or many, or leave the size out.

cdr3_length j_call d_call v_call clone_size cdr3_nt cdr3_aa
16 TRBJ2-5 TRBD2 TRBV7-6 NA TGTGCCAGCAGCTTACCTGAGACTAGCAGAGAAGAGACCCAGTACTTC CASSLPETSREETQYF
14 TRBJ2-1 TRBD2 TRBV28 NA TGTGCCAGCAGGGAGCGGGAGGGGTACAATGAGCAGTTCTTC CASREREGYNEQFF
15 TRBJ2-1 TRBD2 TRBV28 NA TGTGCCAGCAGTCCAAGACTAGCGGCTTACAATGAGCAGTTCTTC CASSPRLAAYNEQFF
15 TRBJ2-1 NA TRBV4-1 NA TGCGCCAGCAGCCTACCGGGACTGAGGTACAATGAGCAGTTCTTC CASSLPGLRYNEQFF
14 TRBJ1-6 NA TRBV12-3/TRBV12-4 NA TGTGCCAGCAGTTTCGGACGGACTAATTCACCCCTCCACTTT CASSFGRTNSPLHF
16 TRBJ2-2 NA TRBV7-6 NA TGTGCCAGCAGCTCCGGAGGACACTTGAACACCGGGGAGCTGTTTTTT CASSSGGHLNTGELFF
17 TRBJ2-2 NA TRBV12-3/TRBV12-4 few TGTACCAGCAGTCCGATACCCACAGGGTTGAACACCGGGGAGCTGTTTTTT CTSSPIPTGLNTGELFF
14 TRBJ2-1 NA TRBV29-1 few TGCAGCGTTGTGTCCCCGAATGTCGACAATGAGCAGTTCTTC CSVVSPNVDNEQFF
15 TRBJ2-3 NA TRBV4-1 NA TGCGCCAGCAGCCAAGAGAACGGAGGCACAGATACGCAGTATTTT CASSQENGGTDTQYF
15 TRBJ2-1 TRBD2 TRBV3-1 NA TGTGCCAGCAGCCAAGAGCTAGCGGTATCCAATGAGCAGTTCTTC CASSQELAVSNEQFF
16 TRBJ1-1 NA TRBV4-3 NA TGCGCCAGCAGCCAACTAACTCACTCGACGAACACTGAAGCTTTCTTT CASSQLTHSTNTEAFF